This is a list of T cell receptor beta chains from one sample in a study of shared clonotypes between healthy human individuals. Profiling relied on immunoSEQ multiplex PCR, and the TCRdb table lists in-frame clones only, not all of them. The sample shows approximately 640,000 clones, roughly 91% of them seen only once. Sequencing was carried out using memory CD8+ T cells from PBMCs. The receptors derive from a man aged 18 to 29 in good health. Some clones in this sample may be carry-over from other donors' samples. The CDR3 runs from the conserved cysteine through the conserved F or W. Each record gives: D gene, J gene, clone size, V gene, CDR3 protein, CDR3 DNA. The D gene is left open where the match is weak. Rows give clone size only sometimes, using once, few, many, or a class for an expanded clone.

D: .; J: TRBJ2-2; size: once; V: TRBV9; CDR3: CASSVRGSGELFF; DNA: TGTGCCAGCAGCGTACGGGGTTCCGGGGAGCTGTTTTTT
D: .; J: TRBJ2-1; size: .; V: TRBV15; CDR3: CATSRAPGSSYNEQFF; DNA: TGTGCCACCAGCCGCGCCCCGGGGAGCTCCTACAATGAGCAGTTCTTC
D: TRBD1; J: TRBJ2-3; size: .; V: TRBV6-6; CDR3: CASSYGDRGGADTQYF; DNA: TGTGCCAGCAGTTACGGAGACAGGGGTGGTGCAGATACGCAGTATTTT
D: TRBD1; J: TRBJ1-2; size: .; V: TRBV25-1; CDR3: CASSLLGQNYGYTF; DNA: TGTGCCAGCAGCCTATTGGGACAGAACTATGGCTACACCTTC
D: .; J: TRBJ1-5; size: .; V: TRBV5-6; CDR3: CASSRLPGSNQPQHF; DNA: TGTGCCAGCAGCCGCCTCCCGGGAAGCAATCAGCCCCAGCATTTT
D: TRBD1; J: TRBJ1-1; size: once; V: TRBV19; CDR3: CASSIDLEGARNTEAFF; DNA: TGTGCCAGTAGTATAGATCTAGAGGGGGCGAGGAACACTGAAGCTTTCTTT
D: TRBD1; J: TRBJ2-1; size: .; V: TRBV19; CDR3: CASRDRGLNEQFF; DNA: TGTGCCAGTCGAGACAGGGGGCTCAATGAGCAGTTCTTC
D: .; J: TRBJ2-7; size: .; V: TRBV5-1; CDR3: CASSSTLHSYEQYF; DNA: TGCGCCAGCAGCTCCACCCTCCACAGTTACGAGCAGTACTTC
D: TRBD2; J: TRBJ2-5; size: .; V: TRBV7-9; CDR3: CASNQERDGGVAQYF; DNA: TGTGCCAGCAACCAAGAGCGGGACGGTGGAGTTGCCCAGTACTTC
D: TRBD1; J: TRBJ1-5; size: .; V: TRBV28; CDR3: CASSSDRVYSNQPQHF; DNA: TGTGCCAGCAGTTCGGACAGGGTGTATAGCAATCAGCCCCAGCATTTT
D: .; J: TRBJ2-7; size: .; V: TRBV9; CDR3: CASSVALGYEQYF; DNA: TGTGCCAGCAGCGTAGCTCTGGGGTACGAGCAGTACTTC
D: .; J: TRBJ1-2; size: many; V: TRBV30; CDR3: CAWSVGDLSGYTF; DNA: TGTGCCTGGAGTGTGGGGGACCTAAGCGGCTACACCTTC
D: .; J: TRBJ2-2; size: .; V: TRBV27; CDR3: CASSWVADTGELFF; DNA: TGTGCCAGCAGTTGGGTAGCGGACACCGGGGAGCTGTTTTTT
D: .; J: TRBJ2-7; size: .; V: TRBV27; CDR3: CASSYQRAKAYEQYF; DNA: TGTGCCAGCAGCTATCAGCGGGCAAAGGCCTACGAGCAGTACTTC
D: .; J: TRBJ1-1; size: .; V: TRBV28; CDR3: CASMYRRMNTEAFF; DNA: TGTGCCAGCATGTACAGACGCATGAACACTGAAGCTTTCTTT
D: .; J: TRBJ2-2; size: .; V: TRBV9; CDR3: CASSVAWGGNTGELFF; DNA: TGTGCCAGCAGCGTAGCTTGGGGAGGGAACACCGGGGAGCTGTTTTTT
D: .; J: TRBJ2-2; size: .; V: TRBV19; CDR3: CASSNNNRGRDTGELFF; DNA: TGTGCCAGTAGTAATAATAACAGGGGGAGGGACACCGGGGAGCTGTTTTTT
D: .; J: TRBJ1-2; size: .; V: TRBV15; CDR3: CATSTVPPGKLSYGYTF; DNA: TGTGCCACCAGCACAGTTCCCCCGGGAAAACTAAGCTATGGCTACACCTTC
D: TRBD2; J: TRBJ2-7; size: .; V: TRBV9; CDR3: CASSPAGGPSYEQYF; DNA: TGTGCCAGCAGCCCAGCGGGAGGGCCCTCCTACGAGCAGTACTTC
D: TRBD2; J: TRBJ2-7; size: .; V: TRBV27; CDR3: CASSFQEGTNEQYF; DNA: TGTGCCAGCAGTTTTCAGGAAGGGACTAACGAGCAGTACTTC
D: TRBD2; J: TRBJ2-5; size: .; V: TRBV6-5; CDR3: CASSLAGGEETQYF; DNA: TGTGCCAGCAGTTTAGCGGGAGGGGAGGAGACCCAGTACTTC
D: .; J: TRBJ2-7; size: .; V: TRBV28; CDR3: CASSLFRDSSYEQYF; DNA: TGTGCCAGCAGTTTATTCCGGGATAGCTCCTACGAGCAGTACTTC
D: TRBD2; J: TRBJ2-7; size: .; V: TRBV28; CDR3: CASSPTGLAGVEQYF; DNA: TGTGCCAGCAGTCCCACGGGACTAGCGGGAGTCGAGCAGTACTTC
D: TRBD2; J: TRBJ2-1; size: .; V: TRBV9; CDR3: CASSVLGAGGTNEQFF; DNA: TGTGCCAGCAGCGTCCTAGGAGCGGGAGGAACAAATGAGCAGTTCTTC
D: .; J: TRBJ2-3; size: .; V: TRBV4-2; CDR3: CASSQAGRTDTQYF; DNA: TGTGCCAGCAGCCAGGCAGGTAGAACAGATACGCAGTATTTT
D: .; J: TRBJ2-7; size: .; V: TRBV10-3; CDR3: CAISEGTFYEQYF; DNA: TGTGCCATCAGTGAGGGGACGTTCTACGAGCAGTACTTC
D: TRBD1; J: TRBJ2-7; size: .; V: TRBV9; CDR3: CASSEGGTGNYEQYF; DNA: TGTGCCAGCAGCGAGGGTGGGACAGGGAACTACGAGCAGTACTTC
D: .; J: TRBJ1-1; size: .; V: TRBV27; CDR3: CASSLSWQGMPEAFF; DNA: TGTGCCAGCAGTTTATCTTGGCAGGGGATGCCTGAAGCTTTCTTT
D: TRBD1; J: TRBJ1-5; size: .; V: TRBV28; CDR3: CASSLGDRRYPPQHF; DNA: TGTGCCAGCAGTTTAGGGGACAGGAGGTATCCGCCCCAGCATTTT
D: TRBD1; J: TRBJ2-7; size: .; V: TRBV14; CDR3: CASSPVGRGPYEQYF; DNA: TGTGCCAGCAGCCCGGTCGGCAGGGGGCCCTACGAGCAGTACTTC
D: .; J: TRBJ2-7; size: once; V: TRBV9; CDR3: CASSVAPGQTYEQYF; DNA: TGTGCCAGCAGCGTAGCTCCAGGACAAACCTACGAGCAGTACTTC
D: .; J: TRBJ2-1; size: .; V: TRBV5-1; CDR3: CASSSGWDTDEQFF; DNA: TGCGCCAGCAGCTCAGGGTGGGACACGGATGAGCAGTTCTTC
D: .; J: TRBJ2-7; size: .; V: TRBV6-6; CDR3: CASSYSTGYEQYF; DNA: TGTGCCAGCAGTTACTCGACGGGCTACGAGCAGTACTTC
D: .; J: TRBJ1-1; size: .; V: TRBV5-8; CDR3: CASSLAGNTEAFF; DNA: TGTGCCAGCAGCTTGGCTGGGAACACTGAAGCTTTCTTT
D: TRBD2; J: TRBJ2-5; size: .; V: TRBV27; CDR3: CASSDRLAEDTQYF; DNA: TGTGCCAGCAGTGACCGACTAGCGGAAGATACCCAGTACTTC
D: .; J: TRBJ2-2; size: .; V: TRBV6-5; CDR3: CASSYVRGANTGELFF; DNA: TGTGCCAGCAGTTACGTGAGGGGCGCGAACACCGGGGAGCTGTTTTTT
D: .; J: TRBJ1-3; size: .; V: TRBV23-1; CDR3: CASRLYPGRHPQTDIYF; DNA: TGCGCCAGCAGACTGTACCCAGGGCGTCATCCCCAAACGGACATATATTTT
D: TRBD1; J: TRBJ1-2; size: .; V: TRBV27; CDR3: CASTSGRGPGYTF; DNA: TGTGCCAGCACGAGTGGCAGGGGGCCTGGCTACACCTTC
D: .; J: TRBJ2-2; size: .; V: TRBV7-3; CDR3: CASSPRGAETGELFF; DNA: TGTGCCAGCAGCCCACGGGGGGCGGAAACCGGGGAGCTGTTTTTT
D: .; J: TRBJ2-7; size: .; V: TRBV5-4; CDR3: CASSLDKSSYEQYF; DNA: TGTGCCAGCAGCTTGGACAAAAGCTCCTACGAGCAGTACTTC
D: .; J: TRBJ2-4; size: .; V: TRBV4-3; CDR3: CASSHGYLGWAKNIQYF; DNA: TGCGCCAGCAGCCACGGGTACCTTGGTTGGGCCAAAAACATTCAGTACTTC